This TCR beta chain comes out of a study of shared clonotypes between healthy human individuals. The table came from immunoSEQ multiplex PCR; TCRdb's copy has only in-frame clones and leaves some out. The sample holds approximately 2.5 million clones, roughly 93% seen once. Source material: naive CD4+ T cells from PBMCs. Subset in this sample: CD45RA+ positively selected. The receptor was isolated from a man between 18 and 35 years old in good health. Some clones in this sample may be carry-over from other donors' samples.

CDR3 coding DNA: TGTGCCAGCAGCCCTAGCGGGAGAGACAATGAGCAGTTCTTC. It yields the protein CASSPSGRDNEQFF. The genes are TRBV7-3 and TRBJ2-1; TRBD2 aligns across 10 bases. This CDR3 has 14 residues. Germline trimming cut 5 bases from V and 5 bases from J; bases unmatched to any gene: 3. Per germline, CDR1 SGHTA and CDR2 FQGTGA.